These 28 T cell receptor beta chains share one sample of origin, sequenced in a study of CD8+ T cells in alopecia areata. Noted treatment: oral pan-JAK inhibitor, 5-10 mg twice daily. Extraction of RNA preceded its reverse transcription into cDNA, which served as the sequencing template. The data were produced by immunoSEQ multiplex PCR, yet TCRdb's version contains in-frame clones alone and is incomplete. The sample has approximately 140,000 clones, 65% to 90% seen once. The specimen was CD8+ T cells sorted from blood, collected at week 4, from a patient treated with tofacitinib. The receptors derive from a human donor with alopecia areata.

V usage is TRBV4-1 and J usage is TRBJ1-1; no firm D call. CDR1 is MGHRA and CDR2 is YSYEKL in the germline V gene. This CDR3 is 12 amino acids long. Trimming pared 4 bases from V and 5 bases from J, leaving 8 bases between. In nucleotides, the CDR3 is TGCGCCAGCAGCCCCGGATCGACTGAAGCTTTCTTT. It codes for CASSPGSTEAFF.

The rearrangement links TRBV19 to TRBJ1-1; TRBD1 matches at 9 bases. Trimming took 11 bases from V and 3 from J; bases not matched to a gene: 7. Germline V gene data show CDR1 as LNHDA and CDR2 as SQIVND (reference sequence). CDR3 size: 13 residues. The DNA of the CDR3 is TGTGCCGCTCGGGACAGGGCGGACACTGAAGCTTTCTTT. It is translated as CAARDRADTEAFF.

V is TRBV4-1 and J is TRBJ2-3; 7 bases align to TRBD1. The CDR3 covers 13 residues. Germline CDR1 is MGHRA and CDR2 is YSYEKL. V lost 6 bases and J lost 4; bases outside the gene matches: 4. This CDR3 reads CASRTTGADTQYF. In DNA, the CDR3 is TGCGCCAGCAGAACTACAGGGGCAGATACGCAGTATTTT.

This sequence joins TRBV7-9 and TRBJ1-2; 7 bases map to TRBD1. This CDR3 has 16 residues. With V trimmed by 6 bases and J by 0 bases, 10 bases remained unmatched. The V gene's germline CDR1 is SEHNR and CDR2 FQNEAQ (reference sequence). The chain's CDR3 is CASSRVEGAPNYGYTF. The CDR3 DNA follows: TGTGCCAGCAGTCGAGTCGAGGGGGCGCCTAACTATGGCTACACCTTC.

Concerning this clone itself: Other DNA sequences in this specimen translate into the identical CDR3. V is TRBV2 and J is TRBJ2-7; D gene ambiguous. This CDR3 is 11 amino acids long. V lost 5 bases and J lost 0, with 2 bases in between. Germline loops: CDR1 SNHLY, CDR2 FYNNEI. DNA for the CDR3: TGTGCCAGCAGTCCCTCCTACGAGCAGTACTTC. Its translation: CASSPSYEQYF.

V is TRBV5-6 and J is TRBJ1-1, with a weak D call TRBD1 (6 bases). From germline, CDR1 is SGHDT and CDR2 YYEEEE. Deletions cut 2 bases from V and 10 bases from J, with 15 bases between. The CDR3 has 13 amino acids. The DNA for the CDR3 is TGTGCCAGCAGCTTACAGGCGGGGGGGCGAGCTTTCTTT. Amino acids: CASSLQAGGRAFF. Full variable domain (remainder filled in from reference TRBV5-6 and TRBJ1-1): DAGVTQSPTHLIKTRGQQVTLRCSPKSGHDTVSWYQQALGQGPQFIFQYYEEEERQRGNFPDRFSGHQFPNYSSELNVNALLLGDSALYLCASSLQAGGRAFFGQGTRLTVV.

This chain joins TRBV5-5 and TRBJ2-3; D is perhaps TRBD2 (5 bases). The CDR3 has 15 amino acids. The V end was cut by 0 bases, the J end by 2 bases, with 10 bases between. CDR1 and CDR2 from the germline V gene are SGHKS and YYEKEE (reference sequence). The CDR3 here is CASSLVGVDTDTQYF. The CDR3 nucleotides read TGTGCCAGCAGCTTGGTCGGGGTCGACACAGATACGCAGTATTTT.

This clone was counted only a few times. The chain recombines TRBV7-9 with TRBJ2-7; 15 nucleotides line up with TRBD2. This CDR3 contains 15 residues. Germline V gene sequence: CDR1 SEHNR, CDR2 FQNEAQ (reference sequence). V gave up 5 bases and J gave up 6 bases; unmatched junction bases: 5. The CDR3 reads CASSGLAGGLGEQYF. The CDR3 DNA follows: TGTGCCAGCAGCGGACTAGCGGGGGGGCTTGGCGAGCAGTACTTC.

The V and J genes are TRBV10-3 and TRBJ2-3, with 10 bases fitting TRBD2. J was trimmed by 2 bases and V by 0 bases; bases with no gene match: 8. The CDR3 spans 18 residues. In germline, CDR1 is ENHRY, CDR2 SYGVKD. The CDR3 DNA reads TGTGCCATCAGTGAGTCGGGCATAGCGGGGGGCCTCACAGATACGCAGTATTTT. This encodes CAISESGIAGGLTDTQYF.

This chain links TRBV6-5 with TRBJ1-2; 8 bases align to TRBD1. With V trimmed by 11 bases and J by 0 bases, 5 bases remained unmatched. Germline-derived CDR1 and CDR2 are MNHEY and SVGAGI. The CDR3 loop spans 13 amino acids. CDR3 loop: CAVGQGANYGYTF. The CDR3 nucleotides are TGTGCCGTCGGACAGGGAGCTAACTATGGCTACACCTTC.

Comments on this clone: Additional DNA sequences in this sample encode the identical CDR3. J is TRBJ2-7 and V is TRBV5-1; 11 bases map to TRBD1. The V gene end was trimmed by 2 bases and the J gene end by 5 bases; junction bases not matched to a gene: 3. Looked up from germline, CDR1 is SGHRS and CDR2 is YFSETQ. CDR3 length equals 14 residues. This chain's CDR3 is CASSLGQGADEQYF. In DNA, the CDR3 is TGCGCCAGCAGCTTAGGACAGGGGGCCGACGAGCAGTACTTC.

The rearrangement uses TRBV6-6 and TRBJ2-1; TRBD2 matches 7 bases. From germline, CDR1 is MNHNY and CDR2 SVGAGI (reference sequence). Trimming cost V 1 base and J 8 bases; bases outside gene matches: 5. The CDR3 consists of 14 residues. This chain's CDR3 is CASSYYLAGDEQFF. In nucleotides, the CDR3 is TGTGCCAGCAGTTACTACCTGGCGGGGGATGAGCAGTTCTTC.

CDR3 region: CATINGPGEAFF. The CDR3 nucleotides are TGTGCCACCATCAACGGGCCTGGGGAAGCTTTCTTT. The genes are TRBV19 and TRBJ1-1; D unclear. Germline loops: CDR1 LNHDA, CDR2 SQIVND (reference sequence). Between the trimmed V and J ends, which lost 10 bases and 8 bases, there was a span of 17 bases. The CDR3 has 12 residues.

V is TRBV15 and J is TRBJ2-3; no clear D gene. In germline, CDR1 is LNHNV, CDR2 YYDKDF (reference sequence). The CDR3 contains 17 residues. Trimming cost V 0 bases and J 6 bases, with 19 bases left between them. CDR3 protein: CATSRDLIRTLRDTQYF. The CDR3, as DNA: TGTGCCACCAGCAGAGATCTGATCAGGACCCTGAGGGATACGCAGTATTTT.

The V gene is TRBV4-1, the J gene TRBJ2-5, with TRBD1 matching over 7 bases. The CDR3 consists of 17 residues. The V and J ends lost 1 base and 4 bases, in that order; junction bases with no gene match: 12. Germline V CDR1 and CDR2: MGHRA, YSYEKL. The CDR3 region is CASSQGPTGFAPETQYF. In DNA, the CDR3 is TGCGCCAGCAGCCAAGGGCCGACAGGGTTCGCCCCAGAGACCCAGTACTTC.

This chain uses TRBV6-1 with TRBJ1-2; TRBD1 aligns across 7 bases. J gave up 3 bases and V 5 bases, and 9 bases lay outside the gene matches. This CDR3 is 15 amino acids long. Germline CDR1 and CDR2: MNHNS and SASEGT. DNA for the CDR3: TGTGCCAGCAGTACAAGACAGGGAACTCACTATGGCTACACCTTC. This codes for CASSTRQGTHYGYTF.

The chain recombines TRBV7-9 with TRBJ1-2; D unclear. V gave up 5 bases and J gave up 2 bases, with 12 bases separating them. This CDR3 is 14 amino acids long. The V gene's germline CDR1 is SEHNR and CDR2 FQNEAQ (reference sequence). CDR3 DNA sequence: TGTGCCAGCAGCCCGACGACAAGGAACTATGGCTACACCTTC. It encodes CASSPTTRNYGYTF.

This clone was observed a single time. The chain links TRBV6-1 to TRBJ2-2, with D unresolved. V gave up 7 bases and J gave up 1 base, with 10 bases separating them. The germline V gene encodes CDR1 MNHNS and CDR2 SASEGT. This CDR3 has 14 residues. CDR3 loop: CASKGHRNTGELFF. CDR3 bases: TGTGCCAGCAAAGGGCACAGGAACACCGGGGAGCTGTTTTTT.

The chain has TRBV7-6 and TRBJ2-7; possible D gene TRBD1, 5 bases. Between the trimmed V and J ends, which lost 1 base and 0 bases, there was a span of 7 bases. This CDR3 comprises 14 residues. Per germline, CDR1 SGHVS and CDR2 FNYEAQ. The CDR3 loop is CASSLGQSSYEQYF. As DNA, the CDR3 is TGTGCCAGCAGCTTAGGACAGAGCTCCTACGAGCAGTACTTC.

This chain links TRBV5-1 with TRBJ1-1; no clear D. Germline CDR1 SGHRS, CDR2 YFSETQ. Between the trimmed V and J ends, which lost 5 bases and 0 bases, there was a span of 11 bases. The CDR3 is 14 amino acids. DNA of the CDR3: TGCGCCAGCAGTTTTAGGGCGATGAACACTGAAGCTTTCTTT. Translated, it gives CASSFRAMNTEAFF.

This clone was seen a single time. The chain employs TRBV18 and TRBJ2-7; perhaps TRBD1 as D (6 bases). In germline, CDR1 is KGHSH, CDR2 LQKENI. The CDR3 has 15 residues. V was cut by 3 bases and J by 3 bases, with 15 bases left in between. The CDR3 region has the DNA TGTGCCAGCTCACCTTACAGGGTTGTGGACTACGAGCAGTACTTC. Its protein is CASSPYRVVDYEQYF.

The chain carries TRBV5-1 and TRBJ2-1, with a possible D match to TRBD2 (7 bases). V shed 4 bases and J shed 3 bases, with 23 bases lying between them. CDR1 SGHRS and CDR2 YFSETQ come from the germline V gene. The length of the CDR3 is 18 residues. CDR3 sequence reads: CASSPPREARGIYNEQFF. The CDR3 DNA is TGCGCCAGCAGCCCCCCTCGGGAGGCCAGGGGAATCTACAATGAGCAGTTCTTC. Filled out from reference TRBV5-1 and TRBJ2-1, the complete variable domain reads KAGVTQTPRYLIKTRGQQVTLSCSPISGHRSVSWYQQTPGQGLQFLFEYFSETQRNKGNFPGRFSGRQFSNSRSEMNVSTLELGDSALYLCASSPPREARGIYNEQFFGPGTRLTVL.

The genes are TRBV7-9 and TRBJ1-5; no definite D call. Per the germline V gene, CDR1 is SEHNR and CDR2 is FQNEAQ (reference sequence). The CDR3 runs 14 residues. The V gene lost 5 bases and the J gene lost 2 bases, with 10 bases spanning the gap. CDR3 in DNA: TGTGCCAGCAGCCCCCCCGGGGGCAATCAGCCCCAGCATTTT. Its protein product is CASSPPGGNQPQHF.

The chain links TRBV7-6 to TRBJ1-1, with TRBD1 identical over 8 bases. This CDR3 spans 14 amino acids. V was pared by 5 bases and J by 5 bases, with 7 bases of the junction left unmatched. The germline V gene has CDR1 SGHVS and CDR2 FNYEAQ. CDR3 sequence: CASSPTGGGTEAFF. As DNA, the CDR3 is TGTGCCAGCAGCCCTACAGGGGGGGGAACTGAAGCTTTCTTT.

The gene calls are TRBV11-3 and TRBJ2-1; D perhaps matches TRBD2 (7 bases). Per the germline V gene, CDR1 is SGHNT and CDR2 is YENEEA. V gave up 3 bases and J gave up 7 bases, with 19 bases separating them. The CDR3 extends over 16 amino acids. CDR3 region: CASSFSDGGPINEQFF. The DNA of the CDR3 is TGTGCCAGCAGCTTTAGCGACGGGGGGCCGATTAATGAGCAGTTCTTC.

CDR3 protein: CASSRGQGITEAFF. The CDR3 DNA follows: TGTGCCAGCAGCCGGGGACAGGGGATCACTGAAGCTTTCTTT. The chain carries TRBV7-9 and TRBJ1-1, with 10 bases fitting TRBD1. Germline V gene sequence: CDR1 SEHNR, CDR2 FQNEAQ (reference sequence). V was clipped by 5 bases and J by 4 bases; unmatched bases: 4. CDR3 length equals 14 residues.

The sample holds one count of this clone. The chain carries TRBV7-9 and TRBJ2-1; possible D gene TRBD2, 6 bases. The germline V gene has CDR1 SEHNR and CDR2 FQNEAQ (reference sequence). Trimming took 4 bases from V and 10 from J, leaving 17 bases between them. The CDR3 consists of 14 residues. CDR3 nucleotide sequence: TGTGCCAGCAGCTCATCCGGTGGACGGGGGGAGCAGTTCTTC. Translating it yields CASSSSGGRGEQFF.

The rearrangement links TRBV27 to TRBJ2-7, with a possible D match to TRBD2 (6 bases). The V end was cut by 3 bases, the J end by 4 bases, with 13 bases between. The CDR3 has 14 amino acids. Germline V gives CDR1 MNHEY, CDR2 SMNVEV (reference sequence). Here the CDR3 reads CASSFGTYGYEQYF. The CDR3 bases are TGTGCCAGCAGTTTCGGGACTTATGGGTACGAGCAGTACTTC.